The 26 T cell receptor beta chains below come from one sample, sequenced in a study of blood T cell repertoires in COVID-19. Method: immunoSEQ multiplex PCR; TCRdb's copy keeps in-frame clones and lacks some. The sample yields about 46,000 clones, roughly 85% seen once. Sequencing was done on a sample of peripheral blood. Receptors originate from a woman aged 80 or older with COVID-19, enrolled during active disease.

The J gene is TRBJ1-4, the V gene TRBV10-3, with D possibly TRBD1 on 6 matching bases. The CDR3 is 15 amino acids. Trimming took 1 base from V and 0 from J, leaving 6 bases between them. Germline V gives CDR1 ENHRY, CDR2 SYGVKD. The CDR3 reads CAISEYRATNEKLFF. The CDR3 nucleotides read TGTGCCATCAGTGAGTACAGGGCAACTAATGAAAAACTGTTTTTT.

The chain uses TRBV11-1 and TRBJ2-2; 10 bases fit TRBD1. Per the germline V gene, CDR1 is SGHAT and CDR2 is FQDESV (reference sequence). The CDR3 is made up of 15 amino acids. Trimming at V came to 5 bases and at J to 7 bases, leaving 7 bases not matched to a gene. CDR3: CASSADRGPNGELFF. The CDR3 nucleotides are TGTGCCAGCAGCGCAGACAGGGGGCCGAACGGGGAGCTGTTTTTT.

The V call is TRBV7-2, the J call TRBJ2-2, with D uncertain. This CDR3 comprises 12 residues. Germline V gene sequence: CDR1 SGHTA, CDR2 FQGNSA. V lost 8 bases, J lost 3 bases, and 7 bases lay in between. The CDR3 region has the DNA TGTGCCAGCTCTGAGCACACCGGGGAGCTGTTTTTT. This sequence encodes CASSEHTGELFF.

The V and J genes are TRBV7-2 and TRBJ2-1, with 8 bases aligning to TRBD2. Germline CDR1 SGHTA, CDR2 FQGNSA. Germline trimming cut 4 bases from V and 4 bases from J; bases unmatched to any gene: 6. There are 15 residues in the CDR3. Written as DNA, the CDR3 is TGTGCCAGCAGCTCAACTAGCGGTCATTACAATGAGCAGTTCTTC. It codes for CASSSTSGHYNEQFF.

DNA for the CDR3: TGTGCCACCAGCAGAGCTGACTTCCAAGAGACCCAGTACTTC. Translation gives CATSRADFQETQYF. The rearrangement links TRBV15 to TRBJ2-5; D gene ambiguous. The CDR3 extends over 14 amino acids. Germline CDR1 LNHNV, CDR2 YYDKDF (reference sequence). Trimming removed 1 base from V and 1 base from J, with 7 bases in between. Using reference TRBV15 and TRBJ2-5 for the parts outside the CDR3, the full variable domain is DAMVIQNPRYQVTQFGKPVTLSCSQTLNHNVMYWYQQKSSQAPKLLFHYYDKDFNNEADTPDNFQSRRPNTSFCFLDIRSPGLGDTAMYLCATSRADFQETQYFGPGTRLLVL.

V usage is TRBV10-3 and J usage is TRBJ2-7, with a possible D match to TRBD2 (5 bases). The V gene lost 3 bases and the J gene lost 2 bases, with 14 bases spanning the gap. CDR1 and CDR2 from the germline V gene are ENHRY and SYGVKD. CDR3 length: 15 residues. The CDR3 loop is CAISEGPGVPYEQYF. CDR3 DNA sequence: TGTGCCATCAGTGAAGGTCCCGGGGTTCCCTACGAGCAGTACTTC.

The chain couples TRBV7-9 to TRBJ1-1; 7 nucleotides align to TRBD1. This CDR3 is 14 amino acids long. V trimming: 1 base; J trimming: 3 bases; junction bases outside the gene matches: 2. CDR1 SEHNR and CDR2 FQNEAQ come from the germline V gene (reference sequence). The CDR3 coding sequence is TGTGCCAGCAGCTTAGGACAGGGCTACACTGAAGCTTTCTTT. Its translation: CASSLGQGYTEAFF.

The J gene is TRBJ2-5, the V gene TRBV9, with D unresolved. V lost 0 bases and J lost 5, with 8 bases in between. Per germline, CDR1 SGDLS and CDR2 YYNGEE. This CDR3 is 13 amino acids long. CDR3 nucleotides: TGTGCCAGCAGCGTAGCTCTGTATGAGACCCAGTACTTC. The encoded protein is CASSVALYETQYF. Full variable domain (rest looked up from reference TRBV9 and TRBJ2-5): DSGVTQTPKHLITATGQRVTLRCSPRSGDLSVYWYQQSLDQGLQFLIQYYNGEERAKGNILERFSAQQFPDLHSELNLSSLELGDSALYFCASSVALYETQYFGPGTRLLVL.

V and J are TRBV27 and TRBJ2-3; 7 bases agree with TRBD2. The germline V gene has CDR1 MNHEY and CDR2 SMNVEV (reference sequence). Trimming took 3 bases from V and 1 from J; bases not matched to a gene: 1. The CDR3 length is 14 residues. The CDR3 protein is CASSLGGGTDTQYF. The CDR3 DNA follows: TGTGCCAGCAGTTTGGGGGGGGGCACAGATACGCAGTATTTT.

This chain joins TRBV3-1 (or the pseudogene TRBV3-2) and TRBJ1-2; TRBD1 matches 9 bases. The V segment lost 0 bases and the J segment 8 bases; nucleotides outside the gene matches: 16. The CDR3 has 18 amino acids. CDR1 is LGHDT, CDR2 YNNKEL, per germline (reference sequence). CDR3 residues: CASSQDAHRGLPGAGYTF. CDR3 nucleotides: TGTGCCAGCAGCCAAGACGCCCACAGGGGGCTTCCTGGGGCGGGCTACACCTTC.

This clone was detected only a few times. The gene calls are TRBV10-1 and TRBJ1-6; TRBD1 is a possible D gene (5 bases). V lost 11 bases, J lost 7 bases, and 12 bases lay in between. CDR1 is WNHNN and CDR2 is SYGVQD in the germline V gene (reference sequence). The CDR3 covers 12 residues. The DNA for the CDR3 is TGCGCCTCCGGGCAGGGCAATTCACCCCTCCACTTT. Translation: CASGQGNSPLHF.

This sequence joins TRBV6-6 and TRBJ2-1; 8 bases fit TRBD1. From germline, CDR1 is MNHNY and CDR2 SVGAGI (reference sequence). This CDR3 comprises 15 residues. V shed 6 bases, J shed 1 base, and the junction held 5 bases outside the gene matches. Here the CDR3 reads CASRPTGGSYNEQFF. The CDR3 DNA reads as TGTGCCAGCAGGCCCACAGGGGGGTCCTACAATGAGCAGTTCTTC.

The CDR3 nucleotides read TGTGCCAGCTCGCCCGGGACTACCTCCTACAATGAGCAGTTCTTC. This sequence encodes CASSPGTTSYNEQFF. This chain joins TRBV18 and TRBJ2-1; TRBD2 aligns across 7 bases. The junction had 5 bases not matched to a gene; V was cut back by 6 bases and J by 0 bases. This CDR3 is 15 amino acids long. Germline V gene sequence: CDR1 KGHSH, CDR2 LQKENI.

This chain joins TRBV19 and TRBJ1-6; 7 bases match TRBD1. Trimming took 2 bases from V and 9 from J; bases not matched to a gene: 4. The CDR3 has 14 amino acids. CDR1 and CDR2 from the germline V gene are LNHDA and SQIVND (reference sequence). For the CDR3, the DNA is TGTGCCAGTAGTATACGGGACAGTGGTTCACCCCTCCACTTT. Translating it yields CASSIRDSGSPLHF.

V and J are TRBV29-1 and TRBJ2-7, with 9 bases lining up with TRBD2. This CDR3 comprises 13 residues. The junction had 4 bases not matched to a gene; V was cut back by 1 base and J by 6 bases. Germline lookup yields CDR1 SQVTM and CDR2 ANQGSEA. For the CDR3, the DNA is TGCAGCGTTGAAGGTAGCGGGGGAGTCGAGCAGTACTTC. Translation gives CSVEGSGGVEQYF.

The chain joins TRBV6-5 to TRBJ1-3; no firm D call. There are 13 residues in the CDR3. V was clipped by 5 bases and J by 4 bases, with 9 bases between them. Germline V gives CDR1 MNHEY, CDR2 SVGAGI. The CDR3 nucleotides read TGTGCCAGCAGTCTTTCGAGCGGAAACACCATATATTTT. As protein: CASSLSSGNTIYF.

This clone was counted only a few times. The chain employs TRBV5-1 and TRBJ2-7; 10 bases match TRBD2. The V gene end was trimmed by 0 bases and the J gene end by 4 bases; junction bases not matched to a gene: 7. This CDR3 contains 16 residues. Germline CDR1 is SGHRS and CDR2 is YFSETQ. The CDR3 DNA follows: TGCGCCAGCAGCTTGGGGCTAGCGGGAGTTTTTTACGAGCAGTACTTC. Amino acids: CASSLGLAGVFYEQYF.

V and J are TRBV5-1 and TRBJ2-7, with 10 bases matching TRBD1. The V gene end was trimmed by 0 bases and the J gene end by 2 bases; junction bases not matched to a gene: 2. The CDR3 extends over 15 amino acids. Germline V lookup: CDR1 SGHRS, CDR2 YFSETQ. The CDR3 sequence is CASSLDGQGAYEQYF. The CDR3 DNA follows: TGCGCCAGCAGCTTGGATGGACAGGGGGCCTACGAGCAGTACTTC. Full variable domain (missing parts from reference TRBV5-1 and TRBJ2-7): KAGVTQTPRYLIKTRGQQVTLSCSPISGHRSVSWYQQTPGQGLQFLFEYFSETQRNKGNFPGRFSGRQFSNSRSEMNVSTLELGDSALYLCASSLDGQGAYEQYFGPGTRLTVT.

The chain employs TRBV7-3 and TRBJ1-1, with D possibly being TRBD1 (6 bases). The V end lost 5 bases, the J end lost 5 bases, and 15 bases lay between the germline ends. The CDR3 consists of 14 residues. CDR1 and CDR2 from the germline V gene are SGHTA and FQGTGA. CDR3 residues: CASSPRGGTTEAFF. The CDR3 nucleotides read TGTGCCAGCAGCCCTAGGGGGGGGACGACTGAAGCTTTCTTT.

This chain connects TRBV21-1 to TRBJ2-7; TRBD2, the D gene given by the table, was not confirmed from the DNA. TRBV21-1 is annotated as a pseudogene. The CDR3 contains 14 residues. The CDR3 here is CASGWRGSLNEQYF. The CDR3, as DNA: TGTGCCAGCGGATGGAGAGGGTCGTTGAACGAGCAGTACTTC.

CDR3 loop: CATSDRGQQETQYF. Here the CDR3 DNA reads TGTGCCACCAGTGATCGCGGACAGCAAGAGACCCAGTACTTC. The rearrangement joins TRBV24-1 to TRBJ2-5; D may be TRBD1 (6 bases). Trimming pared 3 bases from V and 2 bases from J, leaving 9 bases between. Per germline, CDR1 KGHDR and CDR2 SFDVKD. The CDR3 totals 14 residues.

This clone was recorded a few times. The gene calls are TRBV19 and TRBJ2-3, with TRBD2 as a possible D gene (6 bases). Germline V gives CDR1 LNHDA, CDR2 SQIVND (reference sequence). Deletions cut 5 bases from V and 5 bases from J, with 11 bases between. The CDR3 loop spans 13 amino acids. The CDR3 sequence: CASSSGLGDTQYF. In nucleotides, the CDR3 is TGTGCCAGTAGTTCGGGACTCGGAGATACGCAGTATTTT.

This chain joins TRBV19 and TRBJ1-2; D gene uncertain. V was pared by 8 bases and J by 5 bases, with 12 bases between. Per germline, CDR1 LNHDA and CDR2 SQIVND (reference sequence). This CDR3 has 12 residues. CDR3: CASVDYLYGYTF. CDR3 coding DNA: TGTGCCAGTGTAGACTACCTTTATGGCTACACCTTC.

This clone appeared a single time. The V and J genes are TRBV2 and TRBJ2-1; D is perhaps TRBD1 (6 bases). Per the germline V gene, CDR1 is SNHLY and CDR2 is FYNNEI. Trimming removed 6 bases at V and 8 bases at J, with 11 bases between. The CDR3 runs 12 residues. CDR3 region: CASRRQVDEQFF. The CDR3 bases are TGTGCCAGCAGAAGACAGGTGGATGAGCAGTTCTTC.

There are a few counts of this clone. CDR3 bases: TGTGCCAGCAGGATGGGGGAGGGCCGCAAGGAGCAGTACTTC. It codes for CASRMGEGRKEQYF. The chain carries TRBV3-1 (or the pseudogene TRBV3-2) and TRBJ2-7, with TRBD2 identical over 7 bases. CDR1 LGHDT and CDR2 YNNKEL come from the germline V gene (reference sequence). The CDR3 is made up of 14 amino acids. Losses at the gene ends were 6 bases for V and 7 bases for J; bases not matched to a gene: 12.

This clone was seen more than once but under ten times. The rearrangement links TRBV7-2 to TRBJ1-2; D gene uncertain. The CDR3 has 13 amino acids. Germline-derived CDR1 and CDR2 are SGHTA and FQGNSA. V was clipped by 5 bases and J by 2 bases, with 9 bases between them. The CDR3 DNA is TGTGCCAGCAGCCCGTCGAGAAACTATGGCTACACCTTC. This encodes CASSPSRNYGYTF.